This T cell receptor beta chain was sequenced in a study of blood T cell repertoires in COVID-19. At the level of the study: Both acute and convalescent COVID-19 samples were obtained from the United States, Italy and Spain.

Authors' analysis steps: Reference gene primer amplification gave estimated nucleated cell counts. Assay used: immunoSEQ multiplex PCR; TCRdb lists only in-frame clones, some missing. Clone size and the V and J calls come from that table; the DNA yielded D and trimming. The profile shows under 400,000 clones, around 87% of them singletons. The sequence was collected from a woman aged 30 to 39 with COVID-19, enrolled during active disease. What was sequenced was peripheral blood.

CDR3 bases: TGTGCCAGCAGTTACGGTCGGGATCCCCCCTACGAGCAGTACTTC. This sequence encodes CASSYGRDPPYEQYF. The chain combines TRBV6-5 with TRBJ2-7, with TRBD2 as a possible D gene (5 bases). V shed 2 bases and J shed 2 bases, with 13 bases lying between them. Germline assignment: CDR1 MNHEY and CDR2 SVGAGI. The CDR3 contains 15 residues.